This T cell receptor beta chain was identified during a study of post-analysis software for immune sequencing data. The wider study: The disease courses covered relapsing-remitting, secondary progressive and progressive-relapsing multiple sclerosis. Overall study findings and caveats: Patients with multiple sclerosis recorded significantly lower normalized Chao1 diversity than controls, the study found. Clustering by F measure revealed strong co-clustering among samples prepared together in one batch. TRBV segments more frequent in patients than in controls numbered roughly 5 and included TRBV5-6, TRBV5-1 and TRBV20-1.

The TCR beta cDNA libraries contained unique molecular identifiers. cDNA molecules numbering about 490,000 came from roughly 0.93 to 9.6 million T cells. Each CDR3 protein gets one entry after TCRdb re-called the PCR reads with MiXCR. This sample has fewer than 550,000 distinct CDR3 sequences, with about a third found just once. This clonotype was seen more than once but under ten times. Its antigen is not identified. CDR3 length: 14 amino acids. The germline V gene has CDR1 LGHNA and CDR2 YNFKEQ. Trimming shortened V by 4 bases and J by 4 bases, and 10 bases separated the two germline ends. The TCR originated in a girl under 18 with multiple sclerosis. V gene TRBV4-2 combines with J gene TRBJ2-2; D unresolved. The sequenced sample was blood. The CDR3 sequence: CASSPGPGTGELFF. In nucleotides, the CDR3 is TGTGCCAGCAGCCCCGGACCCGGCACCGGGGAGCTGTTTTTT.